This T cell receptor beta chain was documented in a study of cytomegalovirus exposure and HLA in healthy donors. As for this clone: Antigen unknown.

This PCR relied on a set of 60 Vbeta primers and 13 Jbeta primers. Generated by immunoSEQ multiplex PCR, the TCRdb table keeps only in-frame clones and is missing some. This table holds approximately 110,000 clones, about four fifths found once. Germline loops: CDR1 MNHNS, CDR2 SASEGT. The length of the CDR3 is 12 residues. V was clipped by 6 bases and J by 5 bases, with 10 bases between them. Overall study findings and caveats: Fewer N-insertions than the roughly 670-donor mean were reportedly shown by an Asian-associated ancestry cluster in a later analysis.

This chain uses TRBV6-1 with TRBJ2-5, with D possibly being TRBD1 (6 bases). The source of this sequence is a woman between 18 and 29 years old in good health and CMV-seronegative. The sample comprised PBMCs. The CDR3 coding sequence is TGTGCCAGCAGAACAGGGTGGGAGACCCAGTACTTC. It encodes CASRTGWETQYF.